Listed below are T cell receptor beta chains from one sample, sequenced in a study of T cells after yellow fever vaccination. TCRdb used MiXCR to reprocess the 5' RACE reads, holding one entry per CDR3 protein. The sample contains about 320,000 distinct CDR3 sequences, approximately 4% of which appear only once. The source was PBMCs, collected 15 days after the yellow fever booster vaccination. The receptors were gathered from a man younger than 30 who received the YFV17D yellow fever vaccine. Each CDR3 is given without its conserved first and last residue.

v_call	j_call	cdr3_aa
TRBV6-6	TRBJ1-4	ASRGQGGEKLF
TRBV12-3/TRBV12-4	TRBJ2-5	ASSGYGTGLQETQY
TRBV6-4	TRBJ2-3	ASSDSASGGADTQY
TRBV7-9	TRBJ1-5	ASSFGPNQPQH
TRBV3-1	TRBJ2-7	ASSQEGRPYEQY
TRBV7-9	TRBJ2-1	ASSPNRGPRNNEQF
TRBV7-9	TRBJ2-7	ASSSTRVSYEQY
TRBV18	TRBJ1-2	ASSSTVPGQGAGGYT
TRBV10-3	TRBJ2-3	AITPGLSGDTQY
TRBV5-1	TRBJ1-6	ASSSPGSGALH
TRBV27	TRBJ2-1	ASSYYSSYNEQF
TRBV7-9	TRBJ2-3	ASSLRGNTDTQY
TRBV27	TRBJ1-4	ASSSVTASEGLF
TRBV3-1	TRBJ2-1	ASSLWAGSGGRDEQF
TRBV7-8	TRBJ2-3	ASSPASGTTDTQY
TRBV4-2	TRBJ2-5	ASSRQGQGAGETQY
TRBV6-5	TRBJ2-1	ASSYSAGGEQF
TRBV20-1	TRBJ1-5	SALVQGPRQPQH
TRBV10-3	TRBJ2-5	AIRDSSTQETQY
TRBV7-8	TRBJ2-5	ASSRPTSGVETQY
TRBV12-3/TRBV12-4	TRBJ2-3	ASRRTARADTQY
TRBV5-1	TRBJ1-2	ASSFTSGQRGYT
TRBV5-5	TRBJ2-1	ASSLGVAVNSYNEQF
TRBV15	TRBJ1-4	ATSRPTGVTNEKLF
TRBV5-1	TRBJ1-5	ASSSSGGRNQPQH
TRBV4-3	TRBJ2-5	ASSQGPRETQY
TRBV7-2	TRBJ1-4	ASSSRQGGDEKLF
TRBV5-6	TRBJ2-7	ASRRLGGNEQY
TRBV5-1	TRBJ2-5	ASSAGLRIRGAETQY
TRBV19	TRBJ2-3	ASSGLQTSTDTQY
TRBV4-3	TRBJ1-2	ASSQDARSNYGYT
TRBV12-3/TRBV12-4	TRBJ1-2	ASSLDRQSYGYT
TRBV20-1	TRBJ2-3	SAPVLTGSGTDTQY
TRBV9	TRBJ1-1	ASSVGVHMNTEAF
TRBV20-1	TRBJ1-5	SARVVYSNQPQH
TRBV15	TRBJ2-5	ATSGGGVETQY
TRBV4-3	TRBJ2-7	ASSQIGGSSYEQY
TRBV19	TRBJ1-1	ASRFTNTEAF
TRBV6-5	TRBJ1-3	ASSYNPGNTIY
TRBV5-6	TRBJ2-5	ASSLWLGETQY
TRBV7-2	TRBJ1-2	ASSGWTGGGYT
TRBV9	TRBJ1-5	ASSVGTGLGQPQH
TRBV2	TRBJ2-2	ASGAQGAYTGELF
TRBV7-9	TRBJ2-1	ASSLDHRPYNEQF
TRBV4-1	TRBJ1-2	ASSQGARSNYGYT
TRBV7-2	TRBJ1-6	ASSSLGAGSSPLH
TRBV12-3/TRBV12-4	TRBJ1-2	ASSPRTGENYGYT
TRBV3-1	TRBJ1-6	ASSQGWSSYNSHLH
TRBV5-1	TRBJ1-1	ASSVARMNTEAF
TRBV30	TRBJ1-6	AWSGGTGRGPLH